A selection of T cell receptor beta chains follows, all from one sample in a study of response to subunit inactivated influenza vaccine. TCRdb used MiXCR to reprocess the RT-PCR reads, holding one entry per CDR3 protein. The repertoire includes 650,000 to 800,000 distinct CDR3 sequences, about 14% of them detected once, and less than 9% sits in the top ten. The sequences come from PBMCs from blood, collected around two weeks before vaccination. Every receptor here comes from a man aged 50-60 years who received an inactivated influenza vaccine. Both conserved end residues are part of each CDR3. The order of the fields is J gene, clone size, D gene, V gene, CDR3 protein, CDR3 DNA. D genes are given only for firm matches. Clone size appears in some rows only: once, few, many, or a class for an expanded clone.

TRBJ2-5 | many | TRBD2 | TRBV10-3 | CAISEARTSGQETQYF | TGTGCCATCAGTGAGGCGAGGACTAGCGGCCAAGAGACCCAGTACTTC
TRBJ2-1 | . | TRBD2 | TRBV10-3 | CAISELGLDINEQFF | TGTGCCATCTCGGAATTGGGACTAGACATCAATGAGCAGTTCTTC
TRBJ2-1 | . | TRBD2 | TRBV7-8 | CASSPAGTIYNEQFF | TGTGCCAGCAGCCCCGCCGGGACTATCTACAATGAGCAGTTCTTC
TRBJ2-3 | . | TRBD1 | TRBV7-9 | CASSRPTGGGTDTQYF | TGTGCCAGCAGCCGCCCTACAGGGGGTGGCACAGATACGCAGTATTTT
TRBJ1-2 | . | TRBD1 | TRBV5-1 | CASSLGGQGDYGYTF | TGCGCCAGCAGCTTGGGGGGACAGGGGGACTATGGCTACACCTTC
TRBJ2-1 | . | . | TRBV24-1 | CATSDSPSNNEQFF | TGTGCCACCAGTGACTCACCCTCCAACAATGAGCAGTTCTTC
TRBJ1-2 | . | . | TRBV7-2 | CASSPTDHTPAGYTF | TGTGCCAGCAGCCCAACCGACCACACCCCCGCCGGCTACACCTTC
TRBJ2-3 | . | . | TRBV5-1 | CASSLITGADTQYF | TGCGCCAGCAGCTTGATCACAGGCGCAGATACGCAGTATTTT
TRBJ1-6 | once | TRBD1 | TRBV7-2 | CASSLARGHNSPLHF | TGTGCCAGCAGCTTAGCCAGGGGGCATAATTCACCCCTCCACTTT
TRBJ1-6 | . | . | TRBV30 | CAWTTGALGNSPLHF | TGTGCCTGGACTACTGGGGCGTTGGGCAATTCACCCCTCCACTTT
TRBJ1-2 | few | TRBD1 | TRBV20-1 | CSGSTGGGYGYTF | TGCAGTGGGTCAACAGGGGGTGGCTATGGCTACACCTTC
TRBJ1-1 | . | . | TRBV20-1 | CSARRNSLNTEAFF | TGCAGTGCTAGGCGGAACAGCTTAAACACTGAAGCTTTCTTT
TRBJ1-1 | many | . | TRBV29-1 | CSVERQMNTEAFF | TGCAGCGTTGAAAGACAGATGAACACTGAAGCTTTCTTT
TRBJ1-4 | few | . | TRBV4-3 | CASSQVQGYEKLFF | TGCGCCAGCAGCCAAGTACAGGGATATGAAAAACTGTTTTTT
TRBJ2-2 | many | . | TRBV12-3/TRBV12-4 | CASSFYSTGELFF | TGTGCCAGCAGTTTCTATAGCACCGGGGAGCTGTTTTTT
TRBJ2-2 | few | TRBD2 | TRBV20-1 | CSARENPGTTTGELFF | TGCAGTGCTAGAGAAAATCCCGGGACTACCACCGGGGAGCTGTTTTTT
TRBJ1-2 | . | . | TRBV7-9 | CASSSTVSGEANYGYTF | TGTGCCAGCAGCTCCACCGTTTCAGGGGAGGCTAACTATGGCTACACCTTC
TRBJ2-2 | many | . | TRBV5-1 | CASSLDRGGGELFF | TGCGCCAGCAGCTTGGACAGAGGGGGCGGGGAGCTGTTTTTT
TRBJ1-5 | . | TRBD1 | TRBV24-1 | CATSPGGQGNQPQHF | TGTGCCACCAGTCCGGGTGGACAGGGCAATCAGCCCCAGCATTTT
TRBJ1-5 | many | . | TRBV5-1 | CASSLDAGVNQPQHF | TGCGCCAGCAGCTTGGATGCAGGGGTCAATCAGCCCCAGCATTTT
TRBJ1-3 | many | . | TRBV9 | CASSVDGYSGNTIYF | TGTGCCAGCAGCGTCGACGGATACTCTGGAAACACCATATATTTT
TRBJ2-1 | . | . | TRBV7-6 | CASSWVGGSFNEQFF | TGTGCCAGCAGCTGGGTCGGGGGTTCCTTCAATGAGCAGTTCTTC
TRBJ2-7 | many | . | TRBV7-2 | CASSPRIGEQYF | TGTGCCAGCAGCCCCCGGATTGGAGAGCAGTACTTC
TRBJ2-7 | many | . | TRBV7-2 | CASSPTEYEQYF | TGTGCCAGCAGTCCGACGGAATACGAGCAGTACTTC